Following are 15 T cell receptor beta chains from one sample sequenced in a study of blood T cell repertoires in COVID-19 (dated by TCRdb to 2018 to 2021). Library preparation used the immunoSEQ multiplex PCR assay. This is the immuneACCESS table as TCRdb keeps it, with only in-frame sequences that have V and J called. A part of the clones is gone; compared with another copy, unresolved V genes explain less than half, and the rest is unexplained. The sample table records about 190,000 clones; 65% to 80% of these occur just once. Clones ranked in the top ten supply 13% of the sample. The sample taken for sequencing was peripheral blood. The receptors come from a man in his fifties who had recovered from COVID-19.

This clone was recorded a few times. V is TRBV30 and J is TRBJ2-2; TRBD2 might be the D (6 bases). The CDR3 contains 13 residues. V gave up 4 bases and J gave up 3 bases, with 9 bases separating them. Germline CDR1 is GTSNPN and CDR2 is SVGIG (reference sequence). CDR3 sequence (DNA): TGTGCCTGGACGAGCGGGTACACCGGGGAGCTGTTTTTT. Translation: CAWTSGYTGELFF. The full variable domain, rest sourced from reference TRBV30 and TRBJ2-2, is SQTIHQWPATLVQPVGSPLSLECTVEGTSNPNLYWYRQAAGRGLQLLFYSVGIGQISSEVPQNLSASRPQDRQFILSSKKLLLSDSGFYLCAWTSGYTGELFFGEGSRLTVL.

The chain joins TRBV27 to TRBJ1-1; 8 positions agree with TRBD1. The CDR3 loop spans 14 amino acids. J was trimmed by 5 bases and V by 3 bases; bases with no gene match: 5. Germline CDR1 and CDR2: MNHEY and SMNVEV (reference sequence). The CDR3 protein is CASSLNRGWTEAFF. The CDR3, as DNA: TGTGCCAGCAGTTTGAACAGGGGGTGGACTGAAGCTTTCTTT.

This clone was counted only a few times. CDR3 region: CASSQEGGKAETQYF. CDR3 in DNA: TGCGCCAGCAGCCAAGAAGGCGGCAAGGCAGAGACCCAGTACTTC. V gene TRBV4-3 combines with J gene TRBJ2-5; D remains unclear. Germline CDR1 LGHNA, CDR2 YSLEER. Trimming took 0 bases from V and 4 from J, leaving 12 bases between them. The CDR3 runs 15 residues.

The chain couples TRBV7-9 to TRBJ2-1; TRBD2 might be the D (5 bases). Germline CDR1 SEHNR, CDR2 FQNEAQ (reference sequence). The CDR3 has 13 amino acids. V gave up 5 bases and J gave up 8 bases, with 13 bases separating them. The CDR3, as DNA: TGTGCCAGCAGCGGGCGGGCTGGAGATGAGCAGTTCTTC. It is translated as CASSGRAGDEQFF.

This clone was counted only a few times. The chain has TRBV9 and TRBJ2-3, with D perhaps matching TRBD1 (5 bases). Germline V gene data show CDR1 as SGDLS and CDR2 as YYNGEE. The CDR3 totals 16 residues. Deletions cut 0 bases from V and 0 bases from J, with 11 bases between. CDR3 nucleotides: TGTGCCAGCAGCGTAGGTGACAGCCCTAGCACAGATACGCAGTATTTT. Its translation is CASSVGDSPSTDTQYF.

This chain uses TRBV5-1 with TRBJ1-3, with TRBD1 matching 8 bases. There are 16 residues in the CDR3. Germline CDR1 SGHRS, CDR2 YFSETQ. J gave up 1 base and V 4 bases, and 7 bases lay outside the gene matches. The CDR3 region has the DNA TGCGCCAGCAGCGTGACAGGGGACCCTTCTGGAAACACCATATATTTT. Encoded protein: CASSVTGDPSGNTIYF.

The chain couples TRBV10-1 to TRBJ2-7, with a possible D match to TRBD1 (5 bases). Germline CDR1 and CDR2: WNHNN and SYGVQD (reference sequence). V was trimmed by 6 bases and J by 6 bases, leaving 15 bases between them. The length of the CDR3 is 13 residues. CDR3 nucleotide sequence: TGCGCCAGCAGCCGGACATATGGGTCCGAGCAGTACTTC. Protein product: CASSRTYGSEQYF.

The chain couples TRBV2 to TRBJ2-2; 9 positions match TRBD2. The CDR3 sequence is 15 residues long. Germline V CDR1 and CDR2: SNHLY, FYNNEI. V was pared by 4 bases and J by 10 bases, with 10 bases of the junction left unmatched. The CDR3 DNA is TGTGCCAGCAGTGTGCGGGAGGGCGCCACGAAGGAGCTGTTTTTT. Its translation: CASSVREGATKELFF.

The rearrangement links TRBV6-5 to TRBJ2-3; D possibly corresponds to TRBD1 (5 bases). The CDR3 consists of 13 residues. Germline V CDR1 and CDR2: MNHEY, SVGAGI. Deletions cut 3 bases from V and 6 bases from J, with 10 bases between. CDR3 coding DNA: TGTGCCAGCAGTTATTTTGGGGCCGATACGCAGTATTTT. Its translation is CASSYFGADTQYF.

This clone has more than one count but fewer than ten. The gene calls are TRBV14 and TRBJ2-7; perhaps TRBD2 as D (5 bases). Germline loops: CDR1 SGHDN, CDR2 FVKESK. V was pared by 0 bases and J by 2 bases, with 17 bases between. The CDR3 sequence is 17 residues long. Written as DNA, the CDR3 is TGTGCCAGCAGCCAAGATTCCCCTAGCTCCCTAACCTACGAGCAGTACTTC. Translated, it gives CASSQDSPSSLTYEQYF.

The V and J genes are TRBV21-1 and TRBJ2-2; TRBD1, the table's D call, lacks a check against the DNA. TRBV21-1 corresponds to a pseudogene. CDR3 length equals 21 residues. Written as DNA, the CDR3 is TGTGCCAGCAACTCAGGGCCCACGCCCGGGACAGGGGGATCGCACACCGGGGAGCTGTTTTTT. Protein product: CASNSGPTPGTGGSHTGELFF.

This chain links TRBV7-8 with TRBJ1-1; TRBD1 matches at 7 bases. The V gene's germline CDR1 is SGHVS and CDR2 FQNEAQ. J lost 0 bases, V lost 4 bases, and 2 bases had no gene match. This CDR3 region has 14 residues. Here the CDR3 reads CASSSGTVNTEAFF. CDR3 DNA: TGTGCCAGCAGCTCCGGGACAGTGAACACTGAAGCTTTCTTT.

The rearrangement uses TRBV7-3 and TRBJ2-1; a possible D gene is TRBD2 (6 bases). The V gene lost 5 bases and the J gene lost 4 bases, with 9 bases spanning the gap. Looked up from germline, CDR1 is SGHTA and CDR2 is FQGTGA. There are 13 residues in the CDR3. CDR3 amino acids: CASSQGLYNEQFF. The DNA for the CDR3 is TGTGCCAGCAGCCAGGGACTTTACAATGAGCAGTTCTTC.

V and J are TRBV7-2 and TRBJ1-4, with D maybe TRBD1 (5 bases). With 5 bases removed from V and 5 bases from J, the gap between germline ends came to 12 bases. This CDR3 contains 14 residues. Germline CDR1 and CDR2: SGHTA and FQGNSA. For the CDR3, the DNA is TGTGCCAGCAGCCCAGACAGTGGGAATGAAAAACTGTTTTTT. Amino acid sequence: CASSPDSGNEKLFF.

The chain is built from TRBV13 and TRBJ1-2, with D hard to call. The CDR3 sequence is 14 residues long. Between the trimmed V and J ends, which lost 8 bases and 3 bases, there was a span of 16 bases. Germline loops: CDR1 PRHDT, CDR2 FYEKMQ (reference sequence). CDR3 DNA: TGTGCCAGCCCTCTTCCCAGGCCCGACTATGGCTACACCTTC. This translates into CASPLPRPDYGYTF.